The sequence of this TCR beta chain was determined in a study of glioma-infiltrating T cells after dendritic cell vaccination. Study-level background: Dendritic cell vaccination trial patients had either newly diagnosed or recurrent glioblastoma.

V gave up 1 base and J gave up 9 bases; unmatched junction bases: 7. Germline CDR1 and CDR2: LNHNV and YYDKDF (reference sequence). The CDR3 totals 16 residues. This clone has just a few counts. Its antigen is unidentified. Patients had residual fresh-frozen tumor tissue and more than two years of survival data. Using immunoSEQ multiplex PCR, the repertoire was profiled, and TCRdb retains in-frame clones only, with some absent. The repertoire consists of tens of thousands of clones, with 82% occurring once and the leading ten covering around 2.3%. General study points: Only a small number of patients had complete blood and tumor samples. TCR clonality showed no direct relationship with survival.

The sample here was blood, taken before dendritic cell vaccination. The sequence was collected from a human donor with glioblastoma. The genes are TRBV15 and TRBJ2-1, with 12 bases identical to TRBD2. CDR3 loop: CATSRGLAGAEGEQFF. The CDR3 DNA is TGTGCCACCAGCAGAGGACTAGCGGGAGCTGAGGGTGAGCAGTTCTTC.